The rows below give T cell receptor beta chains drawn from one sample of a study of patients and donors after allogeneic stem cell transplantation. Via MiXCR, TCRdb re-called the RT-PCR reads, giving one row per CDR3 protein. This table has hundreds of thousands of distinct CDR3 sequences, approximately 16% appearing once. The sample was blood, either unsorted or a sorted T cell fraction (not recorded which). All receptors come from a human donor who was either an allogeneic HSCT recipient or a stem cell or donor lymphocyte infusion donor (not recorded which). It is not recorded whose cells these are; they may come from a transplant donor. The CDR3 runs from the conserved cysteine through the conserved F or W. The D gene is left open where the match is weak. Clone sizes are given selectively: once, few, many, or a class where the clone is expanded.

d_call clone_size j_call v_call cdr3_aa cdr3_nt
TRBD2 few TRBJ2-7 TRBV5-6 CASSLPGLGEDYEQYF TGTGCCAGCAGCTTGCCCGGACTAGGAGAAGACTACGAGCAGTACTTC
TRBD1 few TRBJ2-7 TRBV5-1 CASSLAGTGGRSYEQYF TGCGCCAGCAGCTTGGCGGGGACAGGGGGCCGAAGCTACGAGCAGTACTTC
- - TRBJ1-5 TRBV3-1 CASSQDMGGKQPQHF TGTGCCAGCAGCCAAGATATGGGGGGCAAACAGCCCCAGCATTTT
TRBD1 few TRBJ2-7 TRBV7-2 CASSRDRVPYEQYF TGTGCCAGCAGCCGCGACAGGGTGCCCTACGAGCAGTACTTC
- - TRBJ1-2 TRBV15 CATSRDQVHYGYTF TGTGCCACCAGCAGAGATCAGGTGCACTATGGCTACACCTTC
TRBD1 - TRBJ2-3 TRBV6-5 CASSYYGQGGTDTQYF TGTGCCAGCAGTTACTACGGACAGGGCGGGACAGATACGCAGTATTTT
TRBD1 few TRBJ1-4 TRBV6-2/TRBV6-3 CASSRTGREKLFF TGTGCCAGCAGCCGGACAGGGCGGGAAAAACTGTTTTTT
- few TRBJ1-5 TRBV12-3/TRBV12-4 CASSSGPEPQHF TGTGCCAGCAGTTCAGGACCCGAGCCCCAGCATTTT
TRBD1 few TRBJ1-1 TRBV4-3 CASSQGDRGTEAFF TGCGCCAGCAGCCAGGGGGACAGGGGCACTGAAGCTTTCTTT
TRBD1 few TRBJ1-2 TRBV29-1 CSVEDVSGQRGYTF TGCAGCGTTGAAGACGTATCGGGACAGCGGGGCTACACCTTC
TRBD1 - TRBJ1-5 TRBV18 CASSPSGQREYQPQHF TGTGCCAGCTCACCTTCGGGACAGAGAGAGTATCAGCCCCAGCATTTT
- few TRBJ1-2 TRBV9 CASSAPSQGDAYGYTF TGTGCCAGCAGCGCACCCTCGCAGGGTGATGCCTATGGCTACACCTTC
TRBD2 many TRBJ2-7 TRBV4-1 CASSQASRGGPYEQYF TGCGCCAGCAGCCAAGCTTCCCGGGGAGGGCCCTACGAGCAGTACTTC
TRBD1 few TRBJ2-5 TRBV12-3/TRBV12-4 CASSPGTDQETQYF TGTGCCAGCAGCCCCGGGACAGACCAAGAGACCCAGTACTTC
- - TRBJ1-5 TRBV15 CATSFQESNQPQHF TGTGCCACCAGTTTTCAGGAATCCAATCAGCCCCAGCATTTT
TRBD1 many TRBJ2-5 TRBV7-6 CASSLYTPTGSPETQYF TGTGCCAGCAGCCTATATACTCCGACAGGGTCTCCAGAGACCCAGTACTTC
- medium-sized TRBJ1-4 TRBV7-2 CASSLVLGQGARGNEKLFF TGTGCCAGCAGCTTAGTGCTTGGGCAGGGCGCGCGGGGTAATGAAAAACTGTTTTTT
- many TRBJ1-2 TRBV29-1 CSVDRDYGYTF TGCAGCGTTGACAGAGACTATGGCTACACCTTC
- many TRBJ2-7 TRBV12-3/TRBV12-4 CASSSPPKANEQYF TGTGCCAGCAGTTCCCCCCCAAAAGCCAACGAGCAGTACTTC
- - TRBJ2-7 TRBV5-1 CASSFAPRSYEQYF TGCGCCAGCAGCTTCGCACCCCGCTCCTACGAGCAGTACTTC
- - TRBJ2-7 TRBV29-1 CSTRQDSYEQYF TGCAGCACCCGACAGGACTCCTACGAGCAGTACTTC
- few TRBJ2-1 TRBV2 CASSVENNEQFF TGTGCCAGCAGTGTGGAAAACAATGAGCAGTTCTTC
- few TRBJ2-3 TRBV7-8 CASSSGVARADTQYF TGTGCCAGCAGCTCAGGGGTGGCCCGGGCAGATACGCAGTATTTT
TRBD1 - TRBJ2-7 TRBV7-9 CASSSGKGQTYEQYF TGTGCCAGCAGCTCGGGAAAGGGACAGACCTACGAGCAGTACTTC
TRBD1 few TRBJ1-1 TRBV7-9 CASSLGDRLNTEAFF TGTGCCAGCAGCTTAGGGGACAGGCTGAACACTGAAGCTTTCTTT
- few TRBJ2-5 TRBV21-1 CASSKVGWAGEEEETQYF TGTGCCAGCAGCAAAGTCGGATGGGCGGGAGAAGAGGAAGAGACCCAGTACTTC
- few TRBJ2-3 TRBV7-3 CASSLGVTQYF TGTGCCAGCAGCTTAGGGGTAACGCAGTATTTT
- - TRBJ2-2 TRBV7-2 CASSPGFSTGELFF TGTGCCAGCAGCCCCGGTTTCTCCACCGGGGAGCTGTTTTTT
- - TRBJ2-5 TRBV29-1 CSVFGAEGRETQYF TGCAGCGTTTTCGGCGCGGAGGGCCGGGAGACCCAGTACTTC
TRBD1 - TRBJ2-7 TRBV15 CATSRGDGTGGVEQYF TGTGCCACCAGCAGAGGGGACGGGACAGGGGGAGTGGAGCAGTACTTC
TRBD2 - TRBJ2-1 TRBV27 CASSSWASGRGDEQFF TGTGCCAGCAGTTCATGGGCTAGCGGGAGGGGCGATGAGCAGTTCTTC
TRBD1 - TRBJ1-1 TRBV13 CASSTPRTGLGTEAFF TGTGCCAGCAGCACTCCTCGGACAGGCCTAGGAACTGAAGCTTTCTTT
- many TRBJ1-5 TRBV30 CAWSVGGFNQPQHF TGTGCCTGGAGTGTTGGCGGTTTCAATCAGCCCCAGCATTTT
- once TRBJ2-7 TRBV7-7 CASSAAGGGGEQYF TGTGCTAGCAGCGCCGCCGGGGGCGGGGGTGAGCAGTACTTC
- many TRBJ1-1 TRBV5-1 CASSLASQNTEAFF TGCGCCAGCAGCTTGGCCTCACAGAACACTGAAGCTTTCTTT
- few TRBJ2-1 TRBV24-1 CATSDHKGNEQFF TGTGCCACCAGTGATCATAAAGGCAATGAGCAGTTCTTC
- - TRBJ2-3 TRBV2 CASSEGQGRGTQYF TGTGCCAGCAGTGAAGGGCAGGGGCGCGGTACGCAGTATTTT
TRBD1 - TRBJ2-1 TRBV5-5 CASSTARPGGRNEQFF TGTGCCAGCAGCACTGCTCGGCCAGGGGGCAGAAATGAGCAGTTCTTC
TRBD1 many TRBJ1-1 TRBV2 CASSRQGMNTEAFF TGTGCCAGCAGTAGACAGGGTATGAACACTGAAGCTTTCTTT
- - TRBJ1-1 TRBV15 CATSRDPVRLNTEAFF TGTGCCACCAGCAGAGACCCGGTTCGCCTGAACACTGAAGCTTTCTTT
- - TRBJ1-2 TRBV5-1 CASSFRDNRLTNYGYTF TGCGCCAGCAGCTTCCGGGACAACCGACTAACTAACTATGGCTACACCTTC
- few TRBJ2-7 TRBV24-1 CATSDSGVSYEQYF TGTGCCACCAGTGATTCCGGGGTCTCCTACGAGCAGTACTTC
- few TRBJ1-3 TRBV29-1 CSVVVGTSGNTIYF TGCAGCGTTGTCGTGGGGACCTCTGGAAACACCATATATTTT